What follows are 4 T cell receptor beta chains derived from one specimen sequenced in a study of shared clonotypes between healthy human individuals. Clones were read by immunoSEQ multiplex PCR, and TCRdb kept only the in-frame ones, dropping some. The repertoire holds about a million clones, with around three quarters as singletons. The sample consisted of memory CD4+ T cells from PBMCs. Subset given: CD45RA-negative fraction. The source is a man aged 18-30 years in good health. Some clones in this sample may be carry-over from other donors' samples.

The rearrangement uses TRBV18 and TRBJ1-4, with 7 bases lining up with TRBD1. The CDR3 loop spans 17 amino acids. The junction had 8 bases not matched to a gene; V was cut back by 4 bases and J by 0 bases. The germline V gene has CDR1 KGHSH and CDR2 LQKENI. In nucleotides, the CDR3 is TGTGCCAGCTCACTACAGGGACAGCAAGCAACTAATGAAAAACTGTTTTTT. Translated, it gives CASSLQGQQATNEKLFF.

The gene calls are TRBV4-2 and TRBJ2-7; D gene unclear. CDR1 is LGHNA, CDR2 YNFKEQ, per germline. There are 13 residues in the CDR3. The V gene lost 3 bases and the J gene lost 7 bases, with 13 bases spanning the gap. CDR3 nucleotide sequence: TGTGCCAGCAGCCAGTATGGCGAAGGAGAGCAGTACTTC. Translated, it gives CASSQYGEGEQYF.

V is TRBV5-1 and J is TRBJ2-2, with 9 positions matching TRBD2. Germline V CDR1 and CDR2: SGHRS, YFSETQ. The CDR3 contains 15 residues. J gave up 6 bases and V 0 bases, and 3 bases lay outside the gene matches. CDR3 loop: CASSLVASGAGELFF. CDR3 nucleotide sequence: TGCGCCAGCAGCTTGGTCGCTAGCGGGGCCGGGGAGCTGTTTTTT. Looking up the rest from reference TRBV5-1 and TRBJ2-2 gives the full variable domain: KAGVTQTPRYLIKTRGQQVTLSCSPISGHRSVSWYQQTPGQGLQFLFEYFSETQRNKGNFPGRFSGRQFSNSRSEMNVSTLELGDSALYLCASSLVASGAGELFFGEGSRLTVL.

The chain has TRBV7-2 and TRBJ2-2, with 8 bases lining up with TRBD1. Germline V CDR1 and CDR2: SGHTA, FQGNSA. This CDR3 has 14 residues. The ends lost 4 bases at V and 7 bases at J; junction bases unmatched: 5. This CDR3 reads CASSYRTGSGELFF. The DNA of the CDR3 is TGTGCCAGCAGCTATCGGACAGGGAGCGGGGAGCTGTTTTTT.